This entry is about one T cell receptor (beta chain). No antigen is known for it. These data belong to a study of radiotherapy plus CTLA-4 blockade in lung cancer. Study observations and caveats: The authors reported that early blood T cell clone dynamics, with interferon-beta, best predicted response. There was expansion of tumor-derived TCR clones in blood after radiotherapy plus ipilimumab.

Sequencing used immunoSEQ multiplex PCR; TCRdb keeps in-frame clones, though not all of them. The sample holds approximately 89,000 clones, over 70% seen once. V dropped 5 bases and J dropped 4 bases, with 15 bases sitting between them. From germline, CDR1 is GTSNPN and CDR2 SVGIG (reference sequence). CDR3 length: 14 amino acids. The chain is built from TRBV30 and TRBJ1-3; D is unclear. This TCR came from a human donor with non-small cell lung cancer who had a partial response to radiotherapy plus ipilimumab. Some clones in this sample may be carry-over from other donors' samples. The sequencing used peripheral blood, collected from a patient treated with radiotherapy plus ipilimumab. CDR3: CAWADKARGNTIYF. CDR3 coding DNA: TGTGCCTGGGCCGACAAAGCTCGCGGAAACACCATATATTTT.